These T cell receptor beta chains were read from a single sample in a study of blood T cell repertoires in COVID-19. TCRdb keeps only in-frame clones here, not all; method: immunoSEQ multiplex PCR. The table lists some 200,000 clones, over 80% of them singletons. Sequencing used peripheral blood. The receptors stem from a man aged 55 to 70 with COVID-19, enrolled during active disease. The CDR3 runs from the conserved cysteine through the conserved F or W. A D gene is named only where the DNA matches it firmly. For some rows the clone size is stated as once, few or many, or as a class when expanded; others skip it.

j_call	d_call	clone_size	v_call	cdr3_nt	cdr3_aa
TRBJ2-7	TRBD2	.	TRBV2	TGTGCCAGCACCGGACTAGCGGGAATCGAGCAGTACTTC	CASTGLAGIEQYF
TRBJ2-3	.	.	TRBV6-4	TGTGCCAGCAGGCCTCAGGGTTTAAGCTCGGATACGCAGTATTTT	CASRPQGLSSDTQYF
TRBJ2-2	.	.	TRBV6-5	TGTGCCGCCCGATGGGAGGCGAACACCGGGGAGCTGTTTTTT	CAARWEANTGELFF
TRBJ1-2	.	.	TRBV18	TGTGCCAGCTCACCAAATATAGAAGCTAACTATGGCTACACCTTC	CASSPNIEANYGYTF
TRBJ2-1	.	.	TRBV5-1	TGCGCCAGCTCCGCCGTTGACAGGTTCAATGAGCAGTTCTTC	CASSAVDRFNEQFF
TRBJ2-5	TRBD1	.	TRBV7-9	TGTGCCAGCAGCTCGCTATTTGGACAGGGCCAAGAGACCCAGTACTTC	CASSSLFGQGQETQYF
TRBJ2-7	.	once	TRBV5-1	TGCGCCAGCAGCTTGGGGGGGGTAGCGGATATGGCCCCCTACGAGCAGTACTTC	CASSLGGVADMAPYEQYF
TRBJ2-7	.	.	TRBV29-1	TGCAGCGCCCAAGGGGGCGGAGGGGGCGAGCAGTACTTC	CSAQGGGGGEQYF
TRBJ2-2	.	.	TRBV4-1	TGCGCCAGCAGCCAAGAAAATGGCGGCACCGGGGAGCTGTTTTTT	CASSQENGGTGELFF
TRBJ2-1	TRBD1	once	TRBV5-1	TGCGCCAGCAGCTTGATACAGGGGCATCGGTACAATGAGCAGTTCTTC	CASSLIQGHRYNEQFF
TRBJ1-3	.	few	TRBV7-9	TGTGCCAGCAGCCCGGACAATGGAAACACCATATATTTT	CASSPDNGNTIYF
TRBJ2-3	TRBD1	.	TRBV9	TGTGCCAGCAGCCTCGGCGGACAGGGACGCACAGATACGCAGTATTTT	CASSLGGQGRTDTQYF
TRBJ1-5	.	.	TRBV18	TGTGCCAGCTCACCAGGCGGAGGCCCCAATCAGCCCCAGCATTTT	CASSPGGGPNQPQHF
TRBJ1-5	.	.	TRBV19	TGTGCCAGTAGTCCTTCTGGGCCGATCAATCAGCCCCAGCATTTT	CASSPSGPINQPQHF
TRBJ2-6	TRBD1	.	TRBV5-6	TGTGCCAGCAGCGGGGACAGGGCCCTGAAGGCCAACGTCCTGACTTTC	CASSGDRALKANVLTF
TRBJ1-3	.	once	TRBV27	TGTGCCAGCAGTTTAAGAAGGGGTGGAAACACCATATATTTT	CASSLRRGGNTIYF
TRBJ2-3	TRBD2	.	TRBV29-1	TGCAGCGGGAAGCGGGAGGGCCGTACAGATACGCAGTATTTT	CSGKREGRTDTQYF
TRBJ1-1	.	few	TRBV2	TGTGCCAGCAGTGAAGCTGAGGGAGGCACTGAAGCTTTCTTT	CASSEAEGGTEAFF
TRBJ2-1	.	.	TRBV28	TGTGCCAGCAGTTTCCCTGGGACACCGGTCTCCTACAATGAGCAGTTCTTC	CASSFPGTPVSYNEQFF
TRBJ2-7	.	.	TRBV5-6	TGTGCCAGCAGCAGACAGTCTGAGCAGTACTTC	CASSRQSEQYF